A selection of T cell receptor beta chains follows, all from one sample in a study of blood T cell repertoires in COVID-19. The method was immunoSEQ multiplex PCR; TCRdb's version includes in-frame clones alone and lacks a portion of them. The profile shows around 240,000 clones, approximately 80% of them singletons. Sequencing was carried out using peripheral blood. The receptors stem from a woman aged 50 to 60 with acute or convalescent COVID-19. Both conserved end residues are part of each CDR3. The D gene is left open where the match is weak. Clone size is not always given. Where it is, it says once, few, many or a class for expanded clones.

J gene | clone size | V gene | D gene | CDR3 DNA | CDR3 protein
TRBJ1-5 | NA | TRBV19 | NA | TGTGCCAGTAACGGTGGGAGAAGCAATCAGCCCCAGCATTTT | CASNGGRSNQPQHF
TRBJ2-7 | NA | TRBV3-1/TRBV3-2 | NA | TGTGCCAGCAGCCCCCAGGGGTCGAGCGGCGTCATGCTAAGCTCCTACGAGCAGTACTTC | CASSPQGSSGVMLSSYEQYF
TRBJ2-1 | NA | TRBV3-1/TRBV3-2 | TRBD2 | TGTGCCAGCAGCCAAAACACCGGGACTAGCGTCTACAATGAGCAGTTCTTC | CASSQNTGTSVYNEQFF
TRBJ1-2 | NA | TRBV30 | NA | TGTGCCTGGAGTGTACATAACCTCTATGGCTACACCTTC | CAWSVHNLYGYTF
TRBJ1-1 | NA | TRBV28 | NA | TGTGCCAGCAGTACAAACAGAGTTTTGAACACTGAAGCTTTCTTT | CASSTNRVLNTEAFF
TRBJ2-6 | NA | TRBV6-1 | TRBD1 | TGTGCCAGCAGTGAATCGACAGGGGCATCTGGGGCCAACGTCCTGACTTTC | CASSESTGASGANVLTF
TRBJ1-1 | NA | TRBV9 | TRBD1 | TGTGCCAGCAGCGCACCCACAGGGGCGCGCACTGAAGCTTTCTTT | CASSAPTGARTEAFF
TRBJ2-7 | few | TRBV28 | TRBD1 | TGTGCCAGCAGTAAACAGGGGGCGAAGCTCTACGAGCAGTACTTC | CASSKQGAKLYEQYF
TRBJ1-3 | NA | TRBV19 | NA | TGTGCCAGTAGATCCAGGGCTGGAAACACCATATATTTT | CASRSRAGNTIYF
TRBJ2-1 | NA | TRBV4-2 | TRBD2 | TGTGCCAGCAGCCAAGATCTAGCGGGGGGGGAATACAATGAGCAGTTCTTC | CASSQDLAGGEYNEQFF
TRBJ2-2 | once | TRBV19 | TRBD1 | TGTGCCAGTAGCACAAACACAGGGGGCATTTACACCGGGGAGCTGTTTTTT | CASSTNTGGIYTGELFF
TRBJ1-5 | NA | TRBV28 | NA | TGTGCCACGAGAGGTAGCAATCAGCCCCAGCATTTT | CATRGSNQPQHF
TRBJ2-5 | NA | TRBV5-6 | TRBD1 | TGTGCCAGCAGCTTGGCCGGGACAGGGGTCGAGACCCAGTACTTC | CASSLAGTGVETQYF
TRBJ2-7 | NA | TRBV21-1 | NA | TGTGCCAGCAGCAGCAGGTCGCAGGGCTACGAGCAGTACTTC | CASSSRSQGYEQYF
TRBJ1-2 | NA | TRBV28 | NA | TGTGCCAGCAGTCCCGGGGGGGGCGCGTTTGGCTACACCTTC | CASSPGGGAFGYTF
TRBJ2-3 | once | TRBV5-1 | NA | TGCGCCAGCAGCTTTGGGCAGGTGGCCACAGATACGCAGTATTTT | CASSFGQVATDTQYF
TRBJ1-2 | NA | TRBV3-1/TRBV3-2 | NA | TGTGCCAGCAGCCCCACGGGTGCCTATGGCTACACCTTC | CASSPTGAYGYTF
TRBJ2-7 | NA | TRBV29-1 | TRBD1 | TGCAGCGTTGAACTCGACAGGGACTACGAGCAGTACTTC | CSVELDRDYEQYF
TRBJ2-2 | NA | TRBV19 | NA | TGTGCCAGTAGTATAGACGGGGTTGACACCGGGGAGCTGTTTTTT | CASSIDGVDTGELFF
TRBJ1-2 | NA | TRBV10-3 | NA | TGTGCCAGTAAGGGGGACATTACTAACTATGGCTACACCTTC | CASKGDITNYGYTF
TRBJ1-1 | NA | TRBV6-6 | NA | TGTGCCAGCAGTACCAGGGGCGGGGGCACTGAAGCTTTCTTT | CASSTRGGGTEAFF
TRBJ2-4 | NA | TRBV30 | NA | TGTGCCTGGAGGCAACAGGGAGTAGGAAACATTCAGTACTTC | CAWRQQGVGNIQYF
TRBJ2-7 | NA | TRBV4-3 | NA | TGCGCCAGCAGCCCTGTAGAGGGGGAGATTGAGCAGTACTTC | CASSPVEGEIEQYF
TRBJ1-5 | NA | TRBV20-1 | NA | TGCAGTGCTAGTTGGGCAGGCGTCCAACAGCCCCAGCATTTT | CSASWAGVQQPQHF
TRBJ1-1 | NA | TRBV6-5 | TRBD1 | TGTGCCAGCAGTCGAGAAGGGACAGGGATCAAAGCTTTCTTT | CASSREGTGIKAFF
TRBJ2-3 | NA | TRBV3-1/TRBV3-2 | NA | TGTGCCAGCAGCCGGCCAGTGGAGGATACGCAGTATTTT | CASSRPVEDTQYF